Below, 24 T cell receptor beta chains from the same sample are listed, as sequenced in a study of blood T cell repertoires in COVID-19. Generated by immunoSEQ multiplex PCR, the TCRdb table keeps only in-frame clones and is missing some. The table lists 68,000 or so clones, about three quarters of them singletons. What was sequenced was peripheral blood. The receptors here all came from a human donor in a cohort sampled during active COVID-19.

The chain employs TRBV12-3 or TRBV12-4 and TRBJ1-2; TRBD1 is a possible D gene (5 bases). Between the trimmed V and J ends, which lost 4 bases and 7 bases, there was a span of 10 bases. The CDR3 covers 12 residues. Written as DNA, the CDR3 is TGTGCCAGCAGTTACGGGACTTCTGGCTACACCTTC. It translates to CASSYGTSGYTF.

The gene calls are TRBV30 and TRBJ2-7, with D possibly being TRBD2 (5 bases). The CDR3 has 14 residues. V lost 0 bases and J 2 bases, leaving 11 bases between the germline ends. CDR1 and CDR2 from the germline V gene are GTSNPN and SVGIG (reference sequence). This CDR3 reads CAWSVRTGTYEQYF. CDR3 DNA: TGTGCCTGGAGTGTAAGGACGGGAACCTACGAGCAGTACTTC.

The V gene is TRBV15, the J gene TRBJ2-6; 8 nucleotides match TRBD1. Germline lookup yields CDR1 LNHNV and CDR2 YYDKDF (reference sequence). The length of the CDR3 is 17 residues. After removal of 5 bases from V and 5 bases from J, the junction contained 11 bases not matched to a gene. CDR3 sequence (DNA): TGTGCCACCAGCGGCGTTGGACAGGGCCCTAGGGCCAACGTCCTGACTTTC. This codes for CATSGVGQGPRANVLTF.

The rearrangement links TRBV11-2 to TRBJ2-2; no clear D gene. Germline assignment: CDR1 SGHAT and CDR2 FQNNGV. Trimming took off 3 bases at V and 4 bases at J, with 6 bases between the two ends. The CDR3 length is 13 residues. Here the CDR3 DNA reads TGTGCCAGCAGCTTGGGCCCCACCGGGGAGCTGTTTTTT. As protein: CASSLGPTGELFF.

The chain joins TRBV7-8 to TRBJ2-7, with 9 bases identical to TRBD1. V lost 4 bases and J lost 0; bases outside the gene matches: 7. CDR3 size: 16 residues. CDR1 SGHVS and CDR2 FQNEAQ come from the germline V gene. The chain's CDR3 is CASSSWTGAHSYEQYF. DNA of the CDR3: TGTGCCAGCAGCTCCTGGACAGGGGCACACTCCTACGAGCAGTACTTC.

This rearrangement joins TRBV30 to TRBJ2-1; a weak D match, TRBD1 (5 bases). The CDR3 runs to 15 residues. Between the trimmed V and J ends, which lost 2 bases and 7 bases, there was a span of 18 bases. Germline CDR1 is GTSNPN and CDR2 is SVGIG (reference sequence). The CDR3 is CAWSTHGKGQNEQFF. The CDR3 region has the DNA TGTGCCTGGAGTACTCACGGAAAGGGGCAAAATGAGCAGTTCTTC.

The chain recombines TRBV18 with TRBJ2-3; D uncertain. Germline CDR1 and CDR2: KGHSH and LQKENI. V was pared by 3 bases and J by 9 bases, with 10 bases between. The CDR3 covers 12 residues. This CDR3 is CASSPNEETQYF. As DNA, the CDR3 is TGTGCCAGCTCACCCAACGAGGAAACGCAGTATTTT.

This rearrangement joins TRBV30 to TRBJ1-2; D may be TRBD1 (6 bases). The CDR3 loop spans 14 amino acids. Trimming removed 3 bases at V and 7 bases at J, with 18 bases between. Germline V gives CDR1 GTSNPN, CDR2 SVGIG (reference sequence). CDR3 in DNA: TGTGCCTGGAGCGCGCTGCAGGGGAGTGGTGGCTACACCTTC. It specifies CAWSALQGSGGYTF.

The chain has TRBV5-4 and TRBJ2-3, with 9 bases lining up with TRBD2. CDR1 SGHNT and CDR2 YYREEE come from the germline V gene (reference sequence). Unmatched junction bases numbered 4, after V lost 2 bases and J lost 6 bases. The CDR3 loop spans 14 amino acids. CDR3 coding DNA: TGTGCCAGCAGCTTCGCTAGCGGGGCGGATACGCAGTATTTT. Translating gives CASSFASGADTQYF.

The DNA for the CDR3 is TGTGCCAGCAGCGGCACAGGGGGCCCCTCAAATTCACCCCTCCACTTT. Its translation: CASSGTGGPSNSPLHF. This sequence joins TRBV7-9 and TRBJ1-6; 9 positions agree with TRBD1. The V segment lost 5 bases and the J segment 7 bases; nucleotides outside the gene matches: 9. The germline V gene has CDR1 SEHNR and CDR2 FQNEAQ (reference sequence). This CDR3 has 16 residues.

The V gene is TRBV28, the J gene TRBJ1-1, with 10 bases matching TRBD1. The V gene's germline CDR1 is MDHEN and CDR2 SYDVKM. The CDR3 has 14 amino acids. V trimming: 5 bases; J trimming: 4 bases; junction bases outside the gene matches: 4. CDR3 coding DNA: TGTGCCAGCAGTACCGACAGGGGGCTCACTGAAGCTTTCTTT. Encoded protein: CASSTDRGLTEAFF.

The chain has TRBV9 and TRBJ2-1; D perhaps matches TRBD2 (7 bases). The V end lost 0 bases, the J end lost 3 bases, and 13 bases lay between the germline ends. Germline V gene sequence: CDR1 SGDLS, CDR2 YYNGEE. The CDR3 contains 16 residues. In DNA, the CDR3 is TGTGCCAGCAGCGTAGGTGCGAGGGGGGGCTACAATGAGCAGTTCTTC. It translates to CASSVGARGGYNEQFF.

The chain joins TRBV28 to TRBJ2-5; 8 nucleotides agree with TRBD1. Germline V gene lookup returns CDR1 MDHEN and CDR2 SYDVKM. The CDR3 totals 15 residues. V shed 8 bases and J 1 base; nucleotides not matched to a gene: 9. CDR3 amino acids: CASQETGGPQETQYF. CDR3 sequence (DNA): TGTGCCAGCCAAGAAACAGGGGGACCCCAAGAGACCCAGTACTTC.

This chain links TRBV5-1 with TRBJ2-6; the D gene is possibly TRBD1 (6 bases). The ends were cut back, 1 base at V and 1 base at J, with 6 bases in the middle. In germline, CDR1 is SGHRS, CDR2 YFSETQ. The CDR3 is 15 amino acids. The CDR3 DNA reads TGCGCCAGCAGCTTGCAGGGGTCTGGGGCCAACGTCCTGACTTTC. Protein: CASSLQGSGANVLTF.

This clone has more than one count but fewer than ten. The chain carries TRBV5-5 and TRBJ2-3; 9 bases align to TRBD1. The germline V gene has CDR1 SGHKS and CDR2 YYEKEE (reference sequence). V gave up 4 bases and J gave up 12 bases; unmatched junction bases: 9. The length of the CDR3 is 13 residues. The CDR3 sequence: CASSGTDRGTQYF. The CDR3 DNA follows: TGTGCCAGCAGCGGTACTGACAGGGGGACCCAGTATTTT.

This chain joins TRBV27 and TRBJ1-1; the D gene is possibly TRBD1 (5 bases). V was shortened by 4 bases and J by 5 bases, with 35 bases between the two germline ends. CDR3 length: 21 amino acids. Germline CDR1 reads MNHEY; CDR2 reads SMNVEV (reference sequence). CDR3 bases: TGTGCCAGCAGTTGGGCCAGCCCCAGGCGGGGCAGGCGCGGGTCGGGTACTGAAGCTTTCTTT. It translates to CASSWASPRRGRRGSGTEAFF.

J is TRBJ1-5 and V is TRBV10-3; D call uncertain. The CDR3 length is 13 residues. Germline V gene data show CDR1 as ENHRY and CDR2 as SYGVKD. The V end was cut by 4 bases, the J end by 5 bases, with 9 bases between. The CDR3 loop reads CAISVDGDQPQHF. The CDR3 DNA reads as TGTGCCATCAGTGTGGACGGGGATCAGCCCCAGCATTTT.

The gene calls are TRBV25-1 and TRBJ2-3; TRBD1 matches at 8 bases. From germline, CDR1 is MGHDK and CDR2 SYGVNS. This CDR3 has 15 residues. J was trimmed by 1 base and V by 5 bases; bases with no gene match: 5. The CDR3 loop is CASSYPTGGTDTQYF. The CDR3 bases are TGTGCCAGCAGTTATCCGACAGGGGGCACAGATACGCAGTATTTT. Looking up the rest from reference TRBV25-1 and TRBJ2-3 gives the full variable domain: EADIYQTPRYLVIGTGKKITLECSQTMGHDKMYWYQQDPGMELHLIHYSYGVNSTEKGDLSSESTVSRIRTEHFPLTLESARPSHTSQYLCASSYPTGGTDTQYFGPGTRLTVL.

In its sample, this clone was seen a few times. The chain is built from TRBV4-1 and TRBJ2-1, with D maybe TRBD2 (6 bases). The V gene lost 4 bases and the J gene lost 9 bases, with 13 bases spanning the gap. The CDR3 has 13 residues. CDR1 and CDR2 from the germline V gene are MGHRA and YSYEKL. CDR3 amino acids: CASSPGLYGEQFF. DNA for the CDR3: TGCGCCAGCAGCCCCGGACTATACGGTGAGCAGTTCTTC.

CDR3 sequence: CASSLAQKPGANVLTF. CDR3 nucleotide sequence: TGCGCCAGCAGCTTGGCCCAAAAGCCTGGGGCCAACGTCCTGACTTTC. V is TRBV5-1 and J is TRBJ2-6; D remains unclear. This CDR3 comprises 16 residues. V dropped 0 bases and J dropped 2 bases, with 9 bases sitting between them. From germline, CDR1 is SGHRS and CDR2 YFSETQ.

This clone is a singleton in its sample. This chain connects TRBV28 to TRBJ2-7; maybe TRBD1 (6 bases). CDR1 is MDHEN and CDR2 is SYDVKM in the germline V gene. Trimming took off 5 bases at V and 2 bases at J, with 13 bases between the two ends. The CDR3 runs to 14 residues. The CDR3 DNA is TGTGCCAGCAGTCCGAGCACAGGGACCTACGAGCAGTACTTC. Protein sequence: CASSPSTGTYEQYF.

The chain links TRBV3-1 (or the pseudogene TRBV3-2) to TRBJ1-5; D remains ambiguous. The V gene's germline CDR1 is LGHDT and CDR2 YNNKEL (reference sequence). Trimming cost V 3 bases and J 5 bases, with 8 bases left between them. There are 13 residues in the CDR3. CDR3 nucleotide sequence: TGTGCCAGCAGCCAGGGCTGGGATCAGCCCCAGCATTTT. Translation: CASSQGWDQPQHF.

CDR3 amino acids: CSAYHEEQYF. The CDR3 region has the DNA TGCAGTGCTTACCACGAGGAGCAGTACTTC. The chain recombines TRBV20-1 with TRBJ2-7; D remains unclear. The CDR3 is 10 amino acids. The V gene's germline CDR1 is DFQATT and CDR2 SNEGSKA (reference sequence). Trimming took off 5 bases at V and 7 bases at J, with 9 bases between the two ends.

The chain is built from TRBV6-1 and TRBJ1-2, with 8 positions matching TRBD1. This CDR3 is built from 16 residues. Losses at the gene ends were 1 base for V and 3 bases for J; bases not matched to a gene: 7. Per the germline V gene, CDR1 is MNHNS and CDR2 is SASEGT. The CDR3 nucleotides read TGTGCCAGCAGTGAAGGTAGCAGGGGGCCTGACTATGGCTACACCTTC. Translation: CASSEGSRGPDYGYTF.